The rows below give T cell receptor beta chains drawn from one sample of a study of blood T cell repertoires in COVID-19. Here immunoSEQ multiplex PCR was the method, and the copy in TCRdb shows in-frame clones only, minus some. This sample has over 200,000 clones, with 70% to 85% found just once. Sequenced: PBMCs or T cells enriched from blood (not recorded which). These receptors were taken from a man aged 35-49 years who had recovered from COVID-19. The CDR3 runs from the conserved cysteine through the conserved F or W. The order of the fields is V gene, J gene, clone size, CDR3 protein. Clone size is given for some rows only: seen once, a few or many times, or a class if the clone is expanded.

TRBV19	TRBJ1-1	once	CASSAPTGGNTEAFF
TRBV28	TRBJ1-3	few	CASRENSGNTIYF
TRBV7-2	TRBJ1-2	-	CASSPGGLYGYTF
TRBV5-6	TRBJ1-2	-	CASSLGTGSVGYTF
TRBV28	TRBJ1-4	-	CASSPHPPGRVF
TRBV21-1	TRBJ2-6	-	CASGRGGGAFGANVLTF
TRBV6-6	TRBJ2-3	-	CASSLRGSGGADTQYF
TRBV5-5	TRBJ1-6	-	CASSRDSSSYNSPLHF
TRBV5-1	TRBJ1-1	-	CASSFRAKNTEAFF
TRBV29-1	TRBJ1-4	-	CSAGGGQGATNEKLFF
TRBV18	TRBJ2-5	few	CASSPQSSALYSQETQYF
TRBV27	TRBJ2-3	-	CASRRGDTGDTQYF
TRBV28	TRBJ2-2	once	CASSGVLGARNTGELFF
TRBV7-9	TRBJ2-7	-	CASSQAGQPRYEQYF
TRBV5-6	TRBJ2-1	-	CASSEGQGLPEQFF
TRBV19	TRBJ1-2	-	CASSIGGGGYTF
TRBV7-9	TRBJ1-6	few	CASSLVDSLDSPLHF
TRBV5-1	TRBJ2-2	few	CASSSGGGVPIGELFF
TRBV18	TRBJ1-1	-	CASSPLGGAIDTEAFF
TRBV7-9	TRBJ1-4	-	CASSLAGAPATNEKLFF
TRBV27	TRBJ1-1	-	CASSLSKSGVTEAFF
TRBV7-2	TRBJ2-2	-	CASSLERPSRTGELFF
TRBV7-3	TRBJ2-1	-	CASSTGVHNEQFF
TRBV27	TRBJ2-7	-	CASSETGLAEYEQYF
TRBV2	TRBJ1-2	few	CASPPGQGSYGYTF
TRBV7-9	TRBJ1-1	-	CASSKRQGLNTEAFF
TRBV11-2	TRBJ2-7	-	CASSSATGTGREQYF
TRBV18	TRBJ2-5	-	CASSPPPGEPQETQYF
TRBV10-3	TRBJ1-2	few	CAIGRDYGYTF
TRBV19	TRBJ2-7	-	CASSITGAYEQYF
TRBV2	TRBJ1-1	few	CASSGAGQKGGVVSEAFF
TRBV4-2	TRBJ1-5	-	CASSQGQGFNQPQHF
TRBV5-1	TRBJ1-3	few	CASSLVGTGSSGNTIYF
TRBV30	TRBJ1-4	-	CAWSVRPLVGELFF
TRBV2	TRBJ1-5	-	CASSQEGQPQHF
TRBV7-2	TRBJ2-5	-	CASSLKGDRGGSPQYF
TRBV4-1	TRBJ2-1	once	CASSQEGTGFRNEQFF
TRBV19	TRBJ2-7	-	CASTLERVGGYEQYF
TRBV6-2/TRBV6-3	TRBJ2-4	once	CASSSGVRIQYF
TRBV28	TRBJ1-5	-	CASSPPTGVQPQHF